Sequencing of this T cell receptor (beta chain) was carried out in a study of T cells in tuberculosis. At the level of the study: T cells were selected with CD1B tetramers loaded with glucose monomycolate. Within 7 days of starting treatment, or before, PBMC were stored. Study findings and constraints: Shorter CDR3-alpha in active tuberculosis partly drove smaller distances.

The data were produced by immunoSEQ multiplex PCR, yet TCRdb's version contains in-frame clones alone and is incomplete. Among 30,000 to 40,000 clones, approximately 93% were seen once, and the ten largest hold about 10%. Time point indicated: new active TB diagnosis, blood taken before or within 7 days of starting treatment. The sample holds one count of this clone. Its antigen is undetermined. CDR1 is SGHRS and CDR2 is YFSETQ in the germline V gene. V was pared by 4 bases and J by 1 base, with 14 bases between. The CDR3 has 15 residues. The origin of this receptor is an adult with tuberculosis. V gene TRBV5-1 combines with J gene TRBJ1-1; TRBD1 is a possible D gene (5 bases). The input for sequencing was PBMCs, taken at tuberculosis diagnosis. The CDR3 region is CASSAYQGTNTEAFF. CDR3 in DNA: TGCGCCAGCAGCGCGTATCAGGGTACGAACACTGAAGCTTTCTTT.